This entry describes one TCR beta chain. The repertoire was sequenced with immunoSEQ multiplex PCR; TCRdb's copy has only in-frame clones and lacks some. The table has around 290,000 clones, around nine tenths seen once. The participants were between about 18 and 95 years old and came from 24 US areas. Each participant's cohort was designated according to participant-reported clinical history. Two negative PCRs, clearance, or symptom resolution were required of recovered Cohort 3 donors. The data belong to a study of blood T cell repertoires in COVID-19. The TCR comes from a woman aged 18-35 years who had recovered from COVID-19. The sequencing input was PBMCs or T cells enriched from blood (not recorded which).

Here the CDR3 DNA reads TGTGCCAGCAGTTACACAACCGGGACAGCAACTTATAGCAATCAGCCCCAGCATTTT. This sequence encodes CASSYTTGTATYSNQPQHF. This rearrangement joins TRBV6-2 or TRBV6-3 to TRBJ1-5; 7 bases agree with TRBD1. Germline-derived CDR1 and CDR2 are MNHEY and SVGEGT. This CDR3 is built from 19 residues. Unmatched junction bases numbered 13, after V lost 2 bases and J lost 0 bases.